Here is one TCR beta chain with its context. The data derive from a study of technical replicates of blood from four donors. TCRdb's table, derived via immunoSEQ multiplex PCR, lists solely in-frame clones and lacks some. The profile shows fewer than 85,000 clones, over 90% of them singletons. Germline V gene lookup returns CDR1 WNHNN and CDR2 SYGVQD (reference sequence). V shed 6 bases and J shed 3 bases, with 11 bases lying between them. CDR3 length equals 13 residues. This clonotype was obtained from a human donor in good health. Some clones in this sample may be carry-over from other donors' samples. Sequencing used PBMCs. J is TRBJ1-2 and V is TRBV10-1; no clear D. The CDR3 spells CASSGSGDYGYTF. DNA for the CDR3: TGCGCCAGCAGCGGATCAGGCGACTATGGCTACACCTTC.